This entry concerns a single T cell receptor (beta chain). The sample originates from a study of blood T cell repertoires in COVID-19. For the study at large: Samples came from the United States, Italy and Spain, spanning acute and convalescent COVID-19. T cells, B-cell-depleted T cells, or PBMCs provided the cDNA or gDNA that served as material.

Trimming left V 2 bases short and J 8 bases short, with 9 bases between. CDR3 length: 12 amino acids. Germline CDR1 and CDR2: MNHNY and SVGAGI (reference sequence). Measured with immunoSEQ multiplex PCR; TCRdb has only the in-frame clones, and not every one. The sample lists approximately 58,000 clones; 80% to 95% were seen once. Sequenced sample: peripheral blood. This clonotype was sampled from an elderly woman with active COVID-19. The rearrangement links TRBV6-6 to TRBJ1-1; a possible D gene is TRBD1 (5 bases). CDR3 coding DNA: TGTGCCAGCAGTTACAGCAGGGCCGAAGCTTTCTTT. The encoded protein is CASSYSRAEAFF.